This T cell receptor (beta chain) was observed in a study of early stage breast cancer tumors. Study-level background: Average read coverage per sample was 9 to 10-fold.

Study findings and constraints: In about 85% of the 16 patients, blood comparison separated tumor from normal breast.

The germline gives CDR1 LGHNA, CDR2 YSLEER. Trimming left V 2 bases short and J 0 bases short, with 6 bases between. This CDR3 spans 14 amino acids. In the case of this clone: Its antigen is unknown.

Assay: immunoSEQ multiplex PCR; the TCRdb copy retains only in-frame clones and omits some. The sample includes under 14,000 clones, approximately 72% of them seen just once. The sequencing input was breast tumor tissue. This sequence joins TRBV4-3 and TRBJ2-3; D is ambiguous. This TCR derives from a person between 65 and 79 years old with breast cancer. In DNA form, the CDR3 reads TGCGCCAGCAGCCAATTCACTAGCACAGATACGCAGTATTTT. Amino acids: CASSQFTSTDTQYF.